This is a list of T cell receptor beta chains from one sample in a study of T cell responses to AZD1222 COVID-19 vaccine. Assay used: immunoSEQ multiplex PCR; TCRdb lists only in-frame clones, some missing. The data show about 93,000 clones, around 89% seen once. Sequencing was performed on peripheral blood, taken 28 days after the second AZD1222 dose. Receptors were obtained from an adult who received the AZD1222 COVID-19 vaccine. Both conserved end residues are part of each CDR3. D genes are given only for firm matches. Only some rows state a clone size, as once, few, many or a class for expanded clones.

V gene,clone size,CDR3 length,J gene,D gene,CDR3 protein,CDR3 DNA
TRBV7-9,-,12,TRBJ1-6,-,CASSLNGSPLHF,TGTGCCAGCAGCTTAAATGGTTCACCCCTCCACTTT
TRBV19,-,17,TRBJ2-3,-,CASSQPRLDESTDTQYF,TGTGCCAGTAGTCAACCTCGACTAGACGAGAGCACAGATACGCAGTATTTT
TRBV10-3,-,14,TRBJ2-5,-,CAISESGLQETQYF,TGTGCCATCAGTGAGTCGGGGTTACAAGAGACCCAGTACTTC
TRBV18,-,17,TRBJ2-7,TRBD1,CASSPPRFRDSSYEQYF,TGTGCCAGCTCACCACCGAGGTTCAGGGACAGTAGCTACGAGCAGTACTTC
TRBV4-1,-,20,TRBJ2-7,TRBD2,CASSQDITPSGSFYPYEQYF,TGCGCCAGCAGCCAAGATATTACGCCTAGCGGGAGTTTTTATCCCTACGAGCAGTACTTC
TRBV18,-,14,TRBJ2-6,-,CASSPDSGANVLTF,TGTGCCAGCTCACCAGACTCTGGGGCCAACGTCCTGACTTTC
TRBV5-1,-,18,TRBJ2-3,TRBD1,CASSGSRDREGGTDTQYF,TGCGCCAGCAGCGGCTCCCGGGACAGGGAAGGGGGCACAGATACGCAGTATTTT
TRBV5-8,-,14,TRBJ2-1,-,CASSLGVQSNEQFF,TGTGCCAGCAGCTTGGGGGTGCAATCCAATGAGCAGTTCTTC
TRBV5-8,-,16,TRBJ2-7,-,CASSFFTGTHYYEQYF,TGTGCCAGCAGCTTCTTTACCGGGACGCACTACTACGAGCAGTACTTC
TRBV2,-,15,TRBJ1-4,TRBD1,CASSRQGTTNEKLFF,TGTGCCAGCAGTAGACAGGGGACAACTAATGAAAAACTGTTTTTT
TRBV6-1,-,15,TRBJ2-7,-,CASMPSGTQAYEQYF,TGTGCCAGCATGCCTTCCGGGACGCAGGCCTACGAGCAGTACTTC
TRBV11-3,-,14,TRBJ2-5,TRBD1,CASSLGAGGETQYF,TGTGCCAGCAGCTTAGGAGCAGGGGGCGAGACCCAGTACTTC
TRBV18,-,16,TRBJ1-3,-,CASSPSQAYSGNTIYF,TGTGCCAGCTCACCATCACAGGCTTACTCTGGAAACACCATATATTTT
TRBV7-3,-,16,TRBJ2-3,TRBD1,CASSLTLDRGADTQYF,TGTGCCAGCAGCTTAACTTTGGACAGGGGGGCAGATACGCAGTATTTT
TRBV20-1,once,14,TRBJ1-4,-,CSASKGTKNEKLFF,TGCAGTGCTAGTAAAGGGACCAAAAATGAAAAACTGTTTTTT
TRBV5-1,-,15,TRBJ2-5,TRBD1,CASSYEGTGEETQYF,TGCGCCAGCAGCTACGAAGGGACAGGGGAAGAGACCCAGTACTTC
TRBV15,-,13,TRBJ1-1,-,CATTLIGATEAFF,TGTGCCACCACCCTGATCGGCGCCACTGAAGCTTTCTTT
TRBV18,-,12,TRBJ2-1,-,CASSRQDREQFF,TGTGCCAGCTCTCGACAGGACCGTGAGCAGTTCTTC
TRBV19,once,13,TRBJ2-1,-,CASSIVVYTEQFF,TGTGCCAGTAGTATCGTAGTCTACACTGAGCAGTTCTTC
TRBV30,-,13,TRBJ1-5,-,CAWSGDKGQPQHF,TGTGCCTGGTCTGGGGACAAAGGTCAGCCCCAGCATTTT
TRBV6-4,-,16,TRBJ1-2,TRBD1,CASSGGLDREWDGYTF,TGTGCCAGCAGCGGCGGGTTAGACAGGGAGTGGGATGGCTACACCTTC
TRBV3-1/TRBV3-2,-,15,TRBJ2-7,TRBD2,CASSGGLAGVGEQYF,TGTGCCAGCAGCGGGGGACTAGCGGGAGTTGGGGAGCAGTACTTC
TRBV19,-,15,TRBJ2-2,-,CASSIWGGGTGELFF,TGTGCCAGTAGTATTTGGGGGGGCGGTACCGGGGAGCTGTTTTTT
TRBV12-3/TRBV12-4,-,13,TRBJ1-2,-,CASSFTGNYGYTF,TGTGCCAGCAGTTTCACGGGGAACTATGGCTACACCTTC
TRBV3-1/TRBV3-2,-,15,TRBJ2-3,-,CASSQGLHSLDTQYF,TGTGCCAGCAGCCAAGGCCTACATTCTCTAGATACGCAGTATTTT
TRBV7-2,-,17,TRBJ2-7,-,CASSLAQGSFISYEQYF,TGTGCCAGCAGCTTAGCCCAGGGCAGCTTCATCTCCTACGAGCAGTACTTC
TRBV12-3/TRBV12-4,-,12,TRBJ1-1,-,CASTGGDTEAFF,TGTGCCAGCACTGGCGGGGACACTGAAGCTTTCTTT
TRBV7-2,-,14,TRBJ2-3,TRBD2,CASSFGRATDTQYF,TGTGCCAGCAGCTTCGGGAGGGCCACAGATACGCAGTATTTT
TRBV9,-,12,TRBJ1-1,TRBD1,CASSTGGTEAFF,TGTGCCAGCAGCACAGGGGGCACTGAAGCTTTCTTT
TRBV6-5,-,11,TRBJ2-7,-,CASSHNYEQYF,TGTGCCAGCAGCCATAACTACGAGCAGTACTTC
TRBV30,-,12,TRBJ1-5,-,CAWGPPGLPQHF,TGTGCCTGGGGACCCCCCGGGCTGCCCCAGCATTTT
TRBV2,-,11,TRBJ1-2,-,CASSVGDGYTF,TGTGCCAGCAGTGTGGGGGATGGCTACACCTTC
TRBV12-5,-,18,TRBJ2-3,-,CASGLGPWQSPFTDTQYF,TGTGCTAGTGGTTTGGGTCCATGGCAGTCTCCGTTTACAGATACGCAGTATTTT
TRBV7-2,-,14,TRBJ2-3,-,CASSLAHGTDTQYF,TGTGCCAGCAGCTTAGCCCACGGGACAGATACGCAGTATTTT
TRBV3-1/TRBV3-2,-,16,TRBJ2-7,TRBD2,CASSQALAGAPYEQYF,TGTGCCAGCAGCCAAGCGCTAGCGGGGGCCCCCTACGAGCAGTACTTC
TRBV9,-,11,TRBJ1-2,-,CASNSNYGYTF,TGTGCCAGCAATTCGAACTATGGCTACACCTTC
TRBV5-6,-,13,TRBJ1-1,-,CASSLVRINEAFF,TGTGCCAGCAGCTTGGTTCGAATTAATGAAGCTTTCTTT
TRBV5-6,-,17,TRBJ2-2,TRBD2,CASSLGLAGAGTGELFF,TGTGCCAGCAGCTTGGGACTAGCGGGAGCGGGCACCGGGGAGCTGTTTTTT
TRBV9,-,15,TRBJ2-3,-,CASSVEYGRGDTQYF,TGTGCCAGCAGCGTAGAATACGGGAGAGGAGATACGCAGTATTTT
TRBV11-2,-,15,TRBJ1-1,TRBD1,CASSGWTGQNTEAFF,TGTGCCAGCAGCGGATGGACAGGGCAGAACACTGAAGCTTTCTTT
TRBV5-4,-,15,TRBJ1-4,-,CASSEGGQAGEKLFF,TGTGCCAGCAGCGAGGGGGGGCAGGCGGGTGAAAAACTGTTTTTT
TRBV7-2,-,17,TRBJ2-5,-,CASSLVPSQGRLETQYF,TGTGCCAGCAGCTTAGTTCCCTCACAGGGTAGGCTAGAGACCCAGTACTTC
TRBV7-8,-,17,TRBJ1-5,-,CASSMSRDTVEDQPQHF,TGTGCCAGCAGCATGTCCCGGGACACCGTGGAGGATCAGCCCCAGCATTTT
TRBV10-3,-,11,TRBJ1-1,-,CAIGQSTEAFF,TGTGCCATCGGGCAGAGCACTGAAGCTTTCTTT
TRBV6-5,-,15,TRBJ1-1,-,CASRDVGRKNTEAFF,TGTGCCAGCAGGGACGTCGGGAGGAAGAACACTGAAGCTTTCTTT
TRBV7-2,-,14,TRBJ2-3,TRBD2,CASSLAGGTDTQYF,TGTGCCAGCAGCTTAGCGGGAGGGACAGATACGCAGTATTTT
TRBV5-6,-,14,TRBJ1-1,TRBD1,CASSLGQVNTEAFF,TGTGCCAGCAGCCTCGGACAGGTGAACACTGAAGCTTTCTTT
TRBV3-1/TRBV3-2,-,19,TRBJ1-3,TRBD1,CASSQEGQGATLYGNTIYF,TGTGCCAGCAGCCAAGAGGGGCAGGGGGCCACCCTTTATGGAAACACCATATATTTT
TRBV2,-,13,TRBJ1-5,-,CASSEDLVQPQHF,TGTGCCAGCAGTGAAGACTTGGTTCAGCCCCAGCATTTT
TRBV3-1/TRBV3-2,-,16,TRBJ2-1,TRBD2,CASSWGLAGVYNEQFF,TGTGCCAGCAGCTGGGGACTAGCGGGAGTCTACAATGAGCAGTTCTTC
TRBV7-2,-,18,TRBJ1-1,-,CASSLRYGSGLANTEAFF,TGTGCCAGCAGCTTAAGGTACGGGTCAGGGCTAGCGAACACTGAAGCTTTCTTT
TRBV19,-,16,TRBJ1-1,TRBD1,CASSTSTGGENTEAFF,TGTGCCAGTAGTACCTCGACAGGGGGCGAGAACACTGAAGCTTTCTTT
TRBV7-3,-,13,TRBJ2-4,-,CASSLGDENIQYF,TGTGCCAGCAGCTTAGGGGACGAAAACATTCAGTACTTC
TRBV9,-,17,TRBJ1-3,-,CASSPNLGQFTGNTIYF,TGTGCCAGCAGCCCCAATCTCGGACAGTTCACTGGAAACACCATATATTTT
TRBV24-1,-,15,TRBJ1-1,TRBD1,CATSDLRQGGTEAFF,TGTGCCACCAGTGATTTAAGACAGGGAGGCACTGAAGCTTTCTTT